The sequence of this T cell receptor (beta chain) was determined in a study of T cells in Graves' hyperthyroidism and ophthalmopathy. As for the study in general: Staff took peripheral blood when the initial diagnosis was made, before any treatment began.

Hyperthyroidism patients were newly diagnosed, had disease duration under 2 months, and were aged 18 to 65 years. Uncontrolled infection, other autoimmune disease, pregnancy and lactation each barred patients from inclusion. The source of the PBMCs was 8 to 10 ml of fresh peripheral blood. What was amplified from RNA transcripts were TCR beta CDR3 regions. The TCR CDR3 was amplified in a first-round RT-PCR using the HTBI primer set. TCRdb used MiXCR to reprocess the multiplex PCR reads, holding one entry per CDR3 protein. Of under 700,000 distinct CDR3 sequences in the sample, over 15% were seen once. This clonotype was seen more than once but under ten times. The length of the CDR3 is 15 residues. V lost 2 bases to trimming and J lost 4 bases, with 15 bases between them. Looked up from germline, CDR1 is SGHRS and CDR2 is YFSETQ.

The sequenced material came from blood. The rearrangement links TRBV5-1 to TRBJ1-1; D gene unclear. The TCR was taken from a woman aged 18 to 35 with Graves' hyperthyroidism. Here the CDR3 DNA reads TGCGCCAGCAGCTTCACGGGCTCCTGGGGCACTGAAGCTTTCTTT. Residues: CASSFTGSWGTEAFF.